Here is one T cell receptor (beta chain) with its context. By its share of the sample, this clonotype is medium-sized (0.01 to 0.1%). It has no known antigen specificity. Base qualities are missing; no much larger clone stands one base away. Two rounds of multiplex PCR were performed to amplify the TCR beta CDR3 region from genomic DNA. The first PCR round used primers specific to each TRBV and TRBJ gene, with sequences filed in Chinese patent CN105087789A. Universal primers were used in the second PCR round. The Roche High Pure PCR Template Preparation Kit was used to extract genomic DNA from frozen PBMCs. Libraries were sequenced paired-end with 151 bp reads on an Illumina HiSeq 3000. For the original study's pipeline: CutAdapt was used to discard raw reads that did not contain the multiplex PCR primer sequences. High-quality paired reads were merged into contigs with PEAR. By aligning each contig to reference sequences, MiXCR assigned the TRB V, D and J gene segments to that contig. CDR3 sequences were clustered by base quality and sequence similarity to remove sequencing errors. Diversity was measured as Shannon entropy normalized by the natural log of productive TCR sequence number. Clonality was defined as one minus Shannon entropy divided by the natural log of the number of unique clonotypes. Progression-free survival cut-offs for repertoire metrics were chosen using the Youden index of ROC curves, with analyses run in R 3.5.3. In-frame beta chains were kept once TCRdb had trimmed the public reads at Q25 with fastp and called clones with MiXCR. Entries that share a CDR3 protein sequence are merged under the most common genes and DNA. V and J calls and clone size were set by TCRdb, not the authors. This sample comprises roughly 30,000 distinct CDR3 sequences, under 40% of them detected only once. The biggest ten clones account for approximately 17% of the sample.

The data belong to a study of prognosis after radiotherapy for stage I lung cancer (dated by TCRdb to the early 2020s). With respect to the entire study: Between April 2018 and January 2019, 20 or so stage I NSCLC patients were enrolled in Nanjing, China. About 15 patients had newly diagnosed primary stage I lung tumors, and five had oligometastatic NSCLC after surgical resection of the primary tumor. Every patient was regarded as medically inoperable, because of comorbidities in about a dozen cases and refusal of surgery in several cases. The cohort included about 12 men and more than 5 women, with a median age of around 70 years and a range of roughly 53 to 90 years. Tumor histology was squamous cell carcinoma in several patients and adenocarcinoma in some 12. SBRT was delivered in 3 to 5 fractions with a biologically effective dose of at least 100 Gy, and image-guided IMRT or VMAT was used for delivery. No patient received concurrent therapy alongside SBRT. After SBRT, distant metastases developed in about 20% of the 19 patients at a median of approximately seven months, while the remaining 15 patients had no significant progression. Peripheral blood TCR beta repertoires were profiled in stage I NSCLC patients before and after stereotactic body radiotherapy, and the repertoires were related to distant failure. A total of approximately 38 blood samples from around 20 patients were sequenced, with one sample obtained before and one obtained after SBRT for each patient.

No patient had a history of other malignancies or prior chemotherapy or radiotherapy, and all had node-negative disease on CT and PET/CT. At each of two time points, approximately 6 milliliters of peripheral venous blood were collected in EDTA tubes. PBMCs were isolated by Ficoll-Paque Plus density-gradient centrifugation. Right after collection, samples were kept at -80 degrees C until analysis. The study at large found these results: Differences by metastasis status were reportedly seen in TRBV and TRBJ usage frequencies, involving two V genes at baseline and, after SBRT, 8 or 9 V genes and two J genes. All reported P values were unadjusted for multiple comparisons. Tumor specificity of expanded TCR clones was not determined. Unique TCR clone counts fell after SBRT (median about 9,700 before versus roughly 6,200 after; Wilcoxon paired P=0.011). The small cohort and short follow-up limited the study, so independent validation of the findings is needed. Post-SBRT Shannon entropy and its change from baseline were lower in patients who developed distant metastases; baseline Shannon entropy was not associated with metastases.

At the junction V is shortened by 7 bases and J by 7 bases, with 8 bases in between. The CDR1 and CDR2 encoded by the germline V gene (reference sequence) are MNHEY and SMNVEV. Spanning cysteine to phenylalanine, the CDR3 consists of 12 amino acids. The only DNA kept is the CDR3, 36 bases in frame from the first base. The receptor chain draws on TRBV27 and TRBJ1-6; the D gene cannot be named for sure. This clonotype was obtained from a donor over 45 with non-small cell lung cancer. The source was PBMCs, collected before or after stereotactic body radiation therapy (not recorded which). DNA sequence: TGTGCCAGCAAGAGGACCAATTCACCCCTCCACTTT. This codes for CASKRTNSPLHF.